One and the same sample provided the 4 T cell receptor beta chains below, sequenced in a study of human T cells and chemical hapten exposure. A single record per CDR3 protein comes from TCRdb applying MiXCR to the RACE reads. The profile shows 100,000 to 150,000 distinct CDR3 sequences, 9% to 10% of them singletons. Stated time point: healthy volunteer bleed at 2 weeks. Unfractionated whole blood yielded total RNA. What was sequenced was whole blood. Source of these receptors: a male donor in good health. Some clones in this sample may be carry-over from other donors' samples.

This clonotype was seen only a few times. This sequence joins TRBV19 and TRBJ1-5, with D maybe TRBD1 (5 bases). Germline CDR1 reads LNHDA; CDR2 reads SQIVND (reference sequence). The CDR3 covers 13 residues. The germline V and J ends were trimmed by 7 bases and 7 bases, with 14 bases remaining between them. The CDR3 DNA reads TGTGCCAGTACACCGGGGGTTAGACAGCCCCAGCATTTT. Amino acid sequence: CASTPGVRQPQHF.

This clonotype came up many times. This sequence joins TRBV7-2 and TRBJ2-7; D unclear. Germline V lookup: CDR1 SGHTA, CDR2 FQGNSA. V was cut by 5 bases and J by 3 bases, with 11 bases left in between. This CDR3 has 13 amino acids. The CDR3 sequence is CASSVTPGYEQYF. The CDR3 nucleotides are TGTGCCAGCAGCGTAACCCCTGGCTACGAGCAGTACTTC.

This clonotype has more than one count but fewer than ten. V usage is TRBV5-1 and J usage is TRBJ1-1; 7 bases match TRBD1. The junction had 3 bases not matched to a gene; V was cut back by 3 bases and J by 1 base. The CDR3 runs to 14 residues. Germline CDR1 is SGHRS and CDR2 is YFSETQ. CDR3 sequence reads: CASSSGQWNTEAFF. CDR3 coding DNA: TGCGCCAGCAGCTCGGGACAGTGGAACACTGAAGCTTTCTTT.

The sample holds a few counts of this clonotype. V gene TRBV2 combines with J gene TRBJ2-7; 9 bases line up with TRBD1. Germline assignment: CDR1 SNHLY and CDR2 FYNNEI. V was clipped by 7 bases and J by 1 base; unmatched bases: 5. The CDR3 runs to 14 residues. The DNA for the CDR3 is TGTGCCAGCACCCCCGGGACAGGGTCCTACGAGCAGTACTTC. It is translated as CASTPGTGSYEQYF.